These T cell receptor beta chains were read from a single sample in a study of cytomegalovirus exposure and HLA in healthy donors. The table came from immunoSEQ multiplex PCR; TCRdb's copy has only in-frame clones and leaves some out. This sample yields approximately 93,000 clones, of which about 79% are seen a single time; approximately 3.9% belongs to the top ten. The sequencing input was PBMCs. The source is a man aged 45 to 65 in good health and CMV-seronegative. Each CDR3 is given with its conserved first and last residue. Each record gives: D gene, J gene, V gene, clone size, CDR3 protein, CDR3 DNA. D genes are given only for firm matches. The size entry is marked missing in some rows and otherwise reads once, few, many or a size class.

>NA|TRBJ1-5|TRBV7-2|NA
CASSLVPGVHNQPQHF
TGTGCCAGCAGCTTAGTCCCCGGGGTTCACAATCAGCCCCAGCATTTT
>TRBD1|TRBJ2-1|TRBV27|NA
CARYRGSNTYNEQFF
TGTGCCAGATACAGGGGCAGCAATACCTACAATGAGCAGTTCTTC
>NA|TRBJ1-2|TRBV7-8|NA
CASSLVGVGGHYGYTF
TGTGCCAGCAGCTTAGTTGGGGTTGGAGGACACTATGGCTACACCTTC
>TRBD2|TRBJ2-5|TRBV5-1|NA
CASSFRTSGGQETQYF
TGCGCCAGCAGCTTCCGGACTAGCGGGGGCCAAGAGACCCAGTACTTC
>NA|TRBJ2-5|TRBV27|NA
CASSLSWQNQETQYF
TGTGCCAGCAGTTTATCCTGGCAGAACCAAGAGACCCAGTACTTC
>TRBD2|TRBJ2-2|TRBV19|NA
CASSIRTSGKSGELFF
TGTGCCAGTAGTATCCGGACTAGCGGGAAATCCGGGGAGCTGTTTTTT
>TRBD2|TRBJ2-1|TRBV11-3|NA
CASSLTGGGDNEQFF
TGTGCCAGCAGCTTAACTGGCGGGGGGGACAATGAGCAGTTCTTC
>NA|TRBJ2-1|TRBV7-3|NA
CASSPLGSGLTYNEQFF
TGTGCCAGCAGCCCCCTAGGTAGCGGCCTAACCTACAATGAGCAGTTCTTC
>NA|TRBJ2-3|TRBV6-6|NA
CASSYRLGGSTDTQYF
TGTGCCAGCAGTTACCGTCTCGGCGGTAGCACAGATACGCAGTATTTT
>TRBD2|TRBJ2-5|TRBV4-2|NA
CASSLGTSDQETQYF
TGTGCCAGCAGCCTTGGTACTAGCGACCAAGAGACCCAGTACTTC
>TRBD1|TRBJ2-6|TRBV9|NA
CASSVELQGATGGANVLTF
TGTGCCAGCAGCGTCGAACTACAGGGGGCGACGGGTGGGGCCAACGTCCTGACTTTC
>TRBD2|TRBJ2-7|TRBV19|NA
CASSFRASGAFRHEQYF
TGTGCCAGTAGTTTCAGGGCTAGCGGGGCCTTCAGGCACGAGCAGTACTTC
>TRBD1|TRBJ1-4|TRBV6-1|NA
CASSEDYRGTNEKLFF
TGTGCCAGCAGTGAGGACTACAGGGGGACTAATGAAAAACTGTTTTTT
>NA|TRBJ2-1|TRBV6-5|NA
CASSPGLYNEQFF
TGTGCCAGCAGTCCTGGACTCTACAATGAGCAGTTCTTC
>TRBD2|TRBJ2-3|TRBV5-1|NA
CASSPGAGAVDTQYF
TGCGCCAGCAGCCCAGGAGCGGGAGCGGTAGATACGCAGTATTTT
>NA|TRBJ2-5|TRBV9|NA
CASSVGRARETQYF
TGTGCCAGCAGCGTAGGGAGGGCTCGGGAGACCCAGTACTTC
>NA|TRBJ2-3|TRBV5-4|NA
CASSYSGTDTQYF
TGTGCCAGCAGCTATAGCGGCACAGATACGCAGTATTTT
>NA|TRBJ2-7|TRBV5-5|NA
CASSVPFGEQYF
TGTGCCAGCAGCGTCCCCTTCGGTGAGCAGTACTTC
>TRBD2|TRBJ2-2|TRBV5-1|NA
CASSYWTSGANTGELFF
TGCGCCAGCAGCTACTGGACTAGCGGGGCTAACACCGGGGAGCTGTTTTTT
>NA|TRBJ1-1|TRBV4-2|few
CASSQEMGRAFF
TGTGCCAGCAGCCAAGAAATGGGGCGGGCTTTCTTT
>NA|TRBJ2-1|TRBV4-2|NA
CASSQGDDSYNEQFF
TGTGCCAGCAGCCAAGGGGATGACAGCTACAATGAGCAGTTCTTC
>TRBD2|TRBJ2-2|TRBV19|NA
CASSIGGLAGNTGELFF
TGTGCCAGTAGTATAGGAGGGCTAGCGGGTAACACCGGGGAGCTGTTTTTT
>TRBD1|TRBJ1-5|TRBV6-5|NA
CASRPGTGSNQPQHF
TGTGCCAGCAGACCCGGGACAGGGAGCAATCAGCCCCAGCATTTT
>NA|TRBJ2-3|TRBV18|NA
CASSPIKSTSTDTQYF
TGTGCCAGCTCACCAATTAAGAGCACCAGCACAGATACGCAGTATTTT
>NA|TRBJ2-7|TRBV30|NA
CALGVGAYEQYF
TGTGCCCTGGGAGTGGGAGCCTACGAGCAGTACTTC
>NA|TRBJ2-2|TRBV7-2|NA
CASSSPLQGELFF
TGTGCCAGCAGCTCTCCCCTACAGGGGGAGCTGTTTTTT
>TRBD2|TRBJ2-1|TRBV29-1|NA
CSVSGLAGYNEQFF
TGCAGCGTAAGTGGTCTAGCGGGCTACAATGAGCAGTTCTTC
>NA|TRBJ1-1|TRBV11-2|NA
CASSLTEGRNTEAFF
TGTGCCAGCAGCTTAACCGAGGGCAGAAACACTGAAGCTTTCTTT
>NA|TRBJ2-1|TRBV6-5|NA
CASSYMQSYNEQFF
TGTGCCAGCAGTTACATGCAGTCCTACAATGAGCAGTTCTTC
>TRBD2|TRBJ2-1|TRBV11-1|NA
CASSLRTSLVSSYNEQFF
TGTGCCAGCAGCTTGCGGACTAGCCTTGTGAGCTCCTACAATGAGCAGTTCTTC
>TRBD2|TRBJ2-1|TRBV29-1|few
CSATSGRNNEQFF
TGCAGCGCTACTAGCGGGAGAAACAATGAGCAGTTCTTC
>NA|TRBJ1-6|TRBV6-5|NA
CASSYAEEDSPLHF
TGTGCCAGCAGTTACGCTGAGGAGGATTCACCCCTCCACTTT
>TRBD1|TRBJ1-3|TRBV10-1|NA
CASSGSQGARSSGNTIYF
TGCGCCAGCAGTGGTTCCCAGGGGGCGCGATCCTCTGGAAACACCATATATTTT
>TRBD1|TRBJ2-7|TRBV5-4|NA
CASTRDRDYEQYF
TGTGCCAGCACAAGGGACAGGGACTACGAGCAGTACTTC
>TRBD1|TRBJ1-6|TRBV28|NA
CASSLGGQGAKPLHF
TGTGCCAGCAGTTTAGGTGGACAGGGGGCAAAACCCCTCCACTTT
>NA|TRBJ2-2|TRBV7-2|NA
CASSLGILLNTGELFF
TGTGCCAGCAGCCTAGGGATACTACTTAACACCGGGGAGCTGTTTTTT
>TRBD1|TRBJ2-7|TRBV30|NA
CAWSSPPRQGEYEQYF
TGTGCCTGGAGTTCCCCTCCCCGACAGGGCGAGTACGAGCAGTACTTC
>NA|TRBJ2-3|TRBV7-3|NA
CASSREGRGRQYF
TGTGCCAGCAGCCGAGAGGGCAGGGGACGACAATATTTT
>TRBD2|TRBJ2-3|TRBV4-2|once
CASSQGLAGGPVDTQYF
TGTGCCAGCAGCCAAGGGTTAGCGGGAGGGCCAGTAGATACGCAGTATTTT
>TRBD2|TRBJ2-7|TRBV5-1|NA
CASRGLAARETYEQYF
TGCGCCAGCAGGGGACTAGCGGCCCGAGAGACCTACGAGCAGTACTTC
>NA|TRBJ1-4|TRBV2|NA
CASSVNRDEEKLFF
TGTGCCAGCAGTGTGAACAGGGATGAAGAAAAACTGTTTTTT
>NA|TRBJ2-2|TRBV5-1|NA
CASRGGGELFF
TGCGCCAGCAGAGGGGGCGGGGAGCTGTTTTTT
>TRBD2|TRBJ2-1|TRBV11-2|NA
CASSLSLAGDEQFF
TGTGCCAGCAGCTTAAGCCTAGCGGGAGATGAGCAGTTCTTC
>NA|TRBJ2-1|TRBV27|NA
CASSFDRGGGYNEQFF
TGTGCCAGCAGTTTTGATCGGGGAGGGGGTTACAATGAGCAGTTCTTC
>TRBD2|TRBJ2-7|TRBV5-1|NA
CASSSRTSGKSYEQYF
TGCGCCAGCAGCTCCAGGACTAGCGGGAAGAGCTACGAGCAGTACTTC
>TRBD1|TRBJ2-7|TRBV9|NA
CASSVGQGSGYEQYF
TGTGCCAGCAGCGTGGGACAGGGGTCCGGGTACGAGCAGTACTTC
>TRBD1|TRBJ2-3|TRBV18|NA
CASSQTGGSTDTQYF
TGTGCCAGCTCACAAACAGGGGGCAGCACAGATACGCAGTATTTT
>NA|TRBJ2-3|TRBV15|NA
CATSRGRVVDTQYF
TGTGCCACCAGCAGAGGCAGGGTGGTAGATACGCAGTATTTT
>NA|TRBJ1-2|TRBV7-3|NA
CASSLRAPANYGYTF
TGTGCCAGCAGCTTAAGGGCCCCCGCTAACTATGGCTACACCTTC
>TRBD1|TRBJ2-2|TRBV29-1|once
CSVADRGRITGELFF
TGCAGCGTTGCAGACAGGGGGCGCATCACCGGGGAGCTGTTTTTT
>NA|TRBJ2-2|TRBV19|NA
CASSIGQNTGELFF
TGTGCCAGTAGTATAGGACAGAACACCGGGGAGCTGTTTTTT
>TRBD2|TRBJ2-3|TRBV7-2|NA
CASSPLAGGPGTQYF
TGTGCCAGCAGTCCCCTAGCGGGAGGGCCGGGTACGCAGTATTTT
>TRBD1|TRBJ1-1|TRBV18|NA
CASSQGTGTMNTEAFF
TGTGCCAGCTCACAAGGGACAGGAACGATGAACACTGAAGCTTTCTTT